This T cell receptor (beta chain) stems from a study of blood T cell repertoires in COVID-19. The wider study: Nucleic acid was either cDNA or gDNA, and it came from T cells, B-cell-depleted T cells, or PBMCs.

The V and J ends lost 2 bases and 4 bases respectively, with 11 bases between them. Looked up from germline, CDR1 is SGHTA and CDR2 is FQGNSA. The CDR3 runs 14 residues. Clones were sequenced by immunoSEQ multiplex PCR, and TCRdb holds only the in-frame ones, with some missing. This sample has more than 200,000 clones, with around 83% found just once. Material: peripheral blood. This chain links TRBV7-2 with TRBJ1-2, with D maybe TRBD1 (6 bases). The clonotype originates from a man aged 35 to 55 with active or convalescent COVID-19. DNA for the CDR3: TGTGCCAGCAGCTTACAGGGGAGTAGCTATGGCTACACCTTC. The encoded protein is CASSLQGSSYGYTF.